The 10 T cell receptor beta chains below were found in one sample sequenced in a study of OX40 agonist ivuxolimab in advanced cancers. Library preparation was by the immunoSEQ multiplex PCR assay. TCRdb's version of the immuneACCESS table is confined to in-frame rearrangements and falls short of the full clone set. An unresolved V gene accounts for under half of the shortfall where checked; the remainder is of unknown origin. Within this sample are 80,000 to 130,000 clones, with over 75% of them counted one time only. More than 0.25% of the sample goes to the ten largest clones. The sample consisted of CD4+ or CD8+ T cells sorted from blood, taken in a trial of the OX40 agonist ivuxolimab. The receptor set was obtained from an adult with an advanced solid tumor such as melanoma, head and neck, liver or kidney cancer.

The rearrangement joins TRBV19 to TRBJ2-7; 9 nucleotides line up with TRBD1. The CDR3 consists of 14 residues. The germline CDR1 and CDR2 sequences are LNHDA and SQIVND (reference sequence). Germline trimming cut 6 bases from V and 1 base from J; bases unmatched to any gene: 4. CDR3 residues: CASRRDRDSYEQYF. The CDR3, as DNA: TGTGCCAGTAGGAGGGACAGGGATTCCTACGAGCAGTACTTC.

V gene TRBV7-8 combines with J gene TRBJ1-6, with D uncertain. The CDR3 has 15 residues. Trimming pared 6 bases from V and 8 bases from J, leaving 17 bases between. The germline gives CDR1 SGHVS, CDR2 FQNEAQ. The DNA of the CDR3 is TGTGCCAGCAGGGCCCGGTCGGTAAATGATTCACCCCTCCACTTT. It translates to CASRARSVNDSPLHF.

This chain uses TRBV6-5 with TRBJ1-5, with 7 positions matching TRBD1. The J segment lost 2 bases and the V segment lost 8 bases, leaving 6 bases of the junction unmatched. Germline V gives CDR1 MNHEY, CDR2 SVGAGI. The CDR3 has 14 residues. The CDR3 region has the DNA TGTGCCAGCGCTCAGGGGGGGGGCAATCAGCCCCAGCATTTT. This sequence encodes CASAQGGGNQPQHF.

V and J are TRBV5-4 and TRBJ1-2; 11 bases fit TRBD1. The V gene end was trimmed by 0 bases and the J gene end by 7 bases; junction bases not matched to a gene: 11. This CDR3 spans 17 amino acids. Germline assignment: CDR1 SGHNT and CDR2 YYREEE (reference sequence). The CDR3 DNA follows: TGTGCCAGCAGCTTGGCCCGGACAGGGGGCGTACTCGGTGGCTACACCTTC. It codes for CASSLARTGGVLGGYTF.

This clone was detected only once. The V gene is TRBV7-2, the J gene TRBJ2-1; 11 bases are a match to TRBD2. With 5 bases clipped from V and 3 bases from J, the junction kept 9 bases outside the gene matches. The CDR3 has 17 amino acids. Germline lookup yields CDR1 SGHTA and CDR2 FQGNSA. CDR3 residues: CASSRPTSGGHYNEQFF. As DNA, the CDR3 is TGTGCCAGCAGCCGCCCCACTAGCGGGGGCCACTACAATGAGCAGTTCTTC.

The genes are TRBV2 and TRBJ2-2; D is unresolved. The CDR3 is 15 residues long. Between the trimmed V and J ends, which lost 1 base and 4 bases, there was a span of 10 bases. The germline V gene encodes CDR1 SNHLY and CDR2 FYNNEI. As DNA, the CDR3 is TGTGCCAGCAGTGAAGACGGGCTAACCACCGGGGAGCTGTTTTTT. Translating gives CASSEDGLTTGELFF.

This clone showed up just a few times. This sequence joins TRBV19 and TRBJ2-7; 10 nucleotides agree with TRBD2. The trim removed 4 bases at V and 4 bases at J, leaving 1 base unmatched. The germline gives CDR1 LNHDA, CDR2 SQIVND (reference sequence). This CDR3 comprises 13 residues. The CDR3 DNA reads TGTGCCAGTAGTAGAGCGGGAGGGTACGAGCAGTACTTC. Residues: CASSRAGGYEQYF.

J is TRBJ2-1 and V is TRBV28; possibly TRBD2 for D (6 bases). The germline CDR1 and CDR2 sequences are MDHEN and SYDVKM. The CDR3 length is 14 residues. Between the trimmed V and J ends, which lost 7 bases and 5 bases, there was a span of 15 bases. The CDR3 protein is CASKLGTPNNEQFF. In DNA, the CDR3 is TGTGCCAGCAAACTCGGGACTCCGAACAATGAGCAGTTCTTC.

The J gene is TRBJ2-3, the V gene TRBV9, with 9 bases aligning to TRBD2. Trimming at V came to 0 bases and at J to 2 bases, leaving 4 bases not matched to a gene. Per the germline V gene, CDR1 is SGDLS and CDR2 is YYNGEE. CDR3 length: 16 residues. Here the CDR3 reads CASSVVASGTTDTQYF. The DNA for the CDR3 is TGTGCCAGCAGCGTAGTCGCTAGCGGGACCACAGATACGCAGTATTTT.

V gene TRBV6-6 combines with J gene TRBJ2-1; 7 bases agree with TRBD2. The germline gives CDR1 MNHNY, CDR2 SVGAGI (reference sequence). J lost 9 bases, V lost 6 bases, and 14 bases had no gene match. CDR3 length: 15 residues. Here the CDR3 reads CASRGGTLASSEQFF. CDR3 bases: TGTGCCAGCAGGGGAGGGACGCTCGCTAGCAGTGAGCAGTTCTTC.